This T cell receptor (beta chain) was sequenced in a study of CD8 T cells in Susac syndrome. Study at large: Patients with Susac syndrome, at blood draw, were therapy-naive, on corticosteroids, or on intravenous immunoglobulin alone.

Random hexamers were used to reverse transcribe an amount of roughly 0.45 to 1 ug RNA. The CDR3 of TCR beta was amplified by immunoSEQ multiplex PCR across 54 Vbeta and 13 Jbeta. MiXCR, applied by TCRdb to the immunoSEQ multiplex PCR reads, yields one record per CDR3 protein. The profile shows roughly 180,000 distinct CDR3 sequences, around 94% of them singletons. Sequencing targeted TCR beta in blood CD8+ and CD4+ T cells. The V segment lost 4 bases and the J segment 2 bases; nucleotides outside the gene matches: 6. The CDR3 is 15 amino acids. Per the germline V gene, CDR1 is SGHDN and CDR2 is FVKESK.

The chain links TRBV14 to TRBJ1-1; 8 positions match TRBD1. Material: CD4+ T cells from PBMCs. The receptor comes from a human donor with Susac syndrome. The CDR3 DNA follows: TGTGCCAGCAGCCCCAAGGACAGGGTCAACACTGAAGCTTTCTTT. It encodes CASSPKDRVNTEAFF. The whole variable domain, filled in from reference TRBV14 and TRBJ1-1, reads EAGVTQFPSHSVIEKGQTVTLRCDPISGHDNLYWYRRVMGKEIKFLLHFVKESKQDESGMPNNRFLAERTGGTYSTLKVQPAELEDSGVYFCASSPKDRVNTEAFFGQGTRLTVV.